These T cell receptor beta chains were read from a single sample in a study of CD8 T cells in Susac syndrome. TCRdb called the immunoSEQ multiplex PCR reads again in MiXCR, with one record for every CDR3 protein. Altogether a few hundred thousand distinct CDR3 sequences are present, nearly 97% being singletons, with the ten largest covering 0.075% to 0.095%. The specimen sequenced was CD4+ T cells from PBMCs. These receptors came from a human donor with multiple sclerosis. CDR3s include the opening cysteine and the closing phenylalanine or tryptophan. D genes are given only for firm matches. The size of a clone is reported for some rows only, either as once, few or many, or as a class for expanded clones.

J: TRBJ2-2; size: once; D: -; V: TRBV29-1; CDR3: CSVEDRGANTGELFF
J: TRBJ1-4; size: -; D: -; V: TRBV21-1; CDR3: CASRNEKLFF
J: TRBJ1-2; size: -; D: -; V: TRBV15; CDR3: CATSLDSSLWGYTF
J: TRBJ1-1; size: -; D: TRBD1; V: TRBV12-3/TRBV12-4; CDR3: CANRDRTEAFF
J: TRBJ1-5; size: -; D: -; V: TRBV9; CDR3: CASSATGLSNQPQHF
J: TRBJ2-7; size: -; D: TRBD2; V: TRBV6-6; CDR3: CASTERGTSYEQYF
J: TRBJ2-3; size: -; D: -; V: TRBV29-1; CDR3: CSVGEDMSSTDTQYF
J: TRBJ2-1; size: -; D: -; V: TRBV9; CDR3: CASSVRDGGYNEQFF
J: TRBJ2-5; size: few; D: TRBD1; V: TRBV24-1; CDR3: CATSDHGQGETQYF
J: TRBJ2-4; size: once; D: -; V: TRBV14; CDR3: CASSRQGLAKNIQYF
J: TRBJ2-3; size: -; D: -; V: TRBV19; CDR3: CAITDRHTDTQYF
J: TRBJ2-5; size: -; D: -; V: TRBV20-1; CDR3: CSARDIETQYF
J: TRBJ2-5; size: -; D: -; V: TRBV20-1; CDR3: CSARGSPGETQYF
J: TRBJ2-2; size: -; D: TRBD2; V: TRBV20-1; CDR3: CSAQREWVTGELFF
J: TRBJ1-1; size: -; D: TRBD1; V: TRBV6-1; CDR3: CACRTGLNTEAFF
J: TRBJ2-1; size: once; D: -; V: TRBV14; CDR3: CASSQVAVPYNEQFF
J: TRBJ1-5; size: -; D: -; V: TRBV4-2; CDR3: CASSQGGSMGAQHF
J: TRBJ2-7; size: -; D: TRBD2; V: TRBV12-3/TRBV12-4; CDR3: CASRFNQGGEQYF
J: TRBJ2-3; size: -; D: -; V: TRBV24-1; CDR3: CATSDLFSALPDTQYF
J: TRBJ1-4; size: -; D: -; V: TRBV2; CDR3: CASRRQDEKLFF
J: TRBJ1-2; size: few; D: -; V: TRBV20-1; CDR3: CSATGTDYGYTF
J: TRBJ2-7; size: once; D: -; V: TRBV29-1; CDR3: CSVDAGPYEQYF
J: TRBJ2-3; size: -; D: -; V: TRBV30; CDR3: CAWRGEDTQYF
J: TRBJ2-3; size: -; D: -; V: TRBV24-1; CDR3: CATSDEQTKQYF
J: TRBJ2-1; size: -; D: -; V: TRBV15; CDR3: CATSRVRDNEQFF
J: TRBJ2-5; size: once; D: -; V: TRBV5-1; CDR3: CASSPYRDKQETQYF
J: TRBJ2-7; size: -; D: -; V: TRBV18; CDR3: CASSPGYTSPEQYF
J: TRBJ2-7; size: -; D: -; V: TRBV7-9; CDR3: CASSPGAPRYEQYF
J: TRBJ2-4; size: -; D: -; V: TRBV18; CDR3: CASSPGDIQYF
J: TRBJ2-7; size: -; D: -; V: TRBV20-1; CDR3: CSARTWRERGGEQYF
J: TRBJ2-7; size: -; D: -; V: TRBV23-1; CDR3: CASSSGPPSYEQYF
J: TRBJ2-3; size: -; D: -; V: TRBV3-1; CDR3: CASTQSRQSTDTQYF
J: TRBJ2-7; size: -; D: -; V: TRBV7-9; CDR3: CASSYGPALASYEQYF
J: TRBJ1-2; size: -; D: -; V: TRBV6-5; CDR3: CASSHSSQRDYGYTF
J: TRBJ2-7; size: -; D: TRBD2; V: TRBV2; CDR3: CASSEVTSGTHSYEQYF
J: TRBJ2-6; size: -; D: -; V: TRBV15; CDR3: CATSAPGVTGANVLTF
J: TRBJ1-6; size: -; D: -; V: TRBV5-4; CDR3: CASSSAREYNSPLHF
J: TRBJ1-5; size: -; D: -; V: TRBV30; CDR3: CAWSVPGHSNQPQHF
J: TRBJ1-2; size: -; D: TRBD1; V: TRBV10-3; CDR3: CAISEGRRTGSYGYTF